The rows below give T cell receptor beta chains drawn from one sample of a study of control samples from healthy donors and cancer patients. Clones were read by immunoSEQ multiplex PCR, and TCRdb kept only the in-frame ones, dropping some. The data contain 150,000 to 170,000 clones, approximately 96% of them singletons. The specimen sequenced was blood. The receptors derive from a man aged 40-49 years in good health. CDR3s include the opening cysteine and the closing phenylalanine or tryptophan. A D gene is named only where the DNA matches it firmly. Clone size is stated in some rows and not others, as once, few, many or a class when expanded.

-	TRBV11-2	TRBJ1-2	TRBD1	TGTGCCAGCAGCCCCCGACAGGGCCCCTATGGCTACACCTTC	CASSPRQGPYGYTF
-	TRBV7-2	TRBJ1-5	TRBD1	TGTGCCAGCAGCTTAAAGACAGGGGCCGGACAGCCCCAGCATTTT	CASSLKTGAGQPQHF
once	TRBV5-1	TRBJ2-5	TRBD2	TGCGCCAGCAGCCAGGGACTAGCGGGGGGCCAAGAGACCCAGTACTTC	CASSQGLAGGQETQYF
-	TRBV3-1/TRBV3-2	TRBJ1-3	TRBD1	TGTGCCAGCAGCCAATGGGCAGGGGGCTCAGGGTCCTCTGGAAACACCATATATTTT	CASSQWAGGSGSSGNTIYF
-	TRBV20-1	TRBJ1-2	-	TGCAGTGCTAGTGATGGGCTGAACTATGGCTACACCTTC	CSASDGLNYGYTF
-	TRBV30	TRBJ2-5	-	TGTGCCTGGACCCCTTTAGGCCCCGGGGCCCAGTACTTC	CAWTPLGPGAQYF
-	TRBV6-6	TRBJ2-5	-	TGTGCCAGCAGTTACTCGGGGCACCAAGAGACCCAGTACTTC	CASSYSGHQETQYF
-	TRBV19	TRBJ1-2	-	TGTGCCAGCAACTGGGGGCCCCAGAATGGCTACACCTTC	CASNWGPQNGYTF
once	TRBV2	TRBJ2-7	-	TGTGCCAGCAGGAAAAGGGACAACTCCTACGAGCAGTACTTC	CASRKRDNSYEQYF
-	TRBV6-6	TRBJ1-5	-	TGTGCCAGCAGAAACGGTGCCTATAGCAATCAGCCCCAGCATTTT	CASRNGAYSNQPQHF
-	TRBV28	TRBJ1-4	TRBD1	TGTGCCAGCAGTTTAAGTGAGGACAGGGGTCGCGAAAAACTGTTTTTT	CASSLSEDRGREKLFF
-	TRBV27	TRBJ2-1	TRBD1	TGTGCCAGCAGGGCCCTCGGACAGGGGGAAAACAATGAGCAGTTCTTC	CASRALGQGENNEQFF
-	TRBV7-8	TRBJ1-2	-	TGTGCCAGCAGCTTTGAGACAGGTCTGAGCTATGGCTACACCTTC	CASSFETGLSYGYTF
-	TRBV19	TRBJ2-2	-	TGTGCCAGTAGAGGGATGGTCAGGGAGCTGTTTTTT	CASRGMVRELFF
few	TRBV6-4	TRBJ2-2	-	TGTGCCAGCAGTGACTCGACAGGCGGATCCGGGGAGCTGTTTTTT	CASSDSTGGSGELFF
-	TRBV6-1	TRBJ1-1	-	TGTGCCAGCAGTGAAGGGGCAGCTACCTTGAACACTGAAGCTTTCTTT	CASSEGAATLNTEAFF
-	TRBV6-5	TRBJ1-5	TRBD1	TGTGCCAGCAGAGAGGACAGGGCTGCGAATCAGCCCCAGCATTTT	CASREDRAANQPQHF
-	TRBV23-1	TRBJ1-1	-	TGCGCCAGCAGTCCCGGGGGGAACACTGAAGCTTTCTTT	CASSPGGNTEAFF
-	TRBV6-1	TRBJ1-2	TRBD1	TGTGCCAGCAGTGATCTGGGACAGGTTACTGGCTACACCTTC	CASSDLGQVTGYTF
-	TRBV3-1/TRBV3-2	TRBJ1-2	-	TGTGCCAGCAGCCAAGATCAGGGAAGCTATGGCTACACCTTC	CASSQDQGSYGYTF
once	TRBV11-2	TRBJ1-1	TRBD1	TGTGCCAGCAGCTCCCCCTTGACAGGGGGCATAGCTGAAGCTTTCTTT	CASSSPLTGGIAEAFF